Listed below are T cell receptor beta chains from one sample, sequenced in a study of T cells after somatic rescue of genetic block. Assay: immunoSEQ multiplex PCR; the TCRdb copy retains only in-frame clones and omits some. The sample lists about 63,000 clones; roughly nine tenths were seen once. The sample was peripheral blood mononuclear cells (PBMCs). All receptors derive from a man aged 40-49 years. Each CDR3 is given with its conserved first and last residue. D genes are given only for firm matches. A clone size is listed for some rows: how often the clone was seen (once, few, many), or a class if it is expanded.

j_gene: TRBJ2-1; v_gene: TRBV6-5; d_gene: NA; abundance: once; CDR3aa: CASSPGDNEQFF; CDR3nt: TGTGCCAGCAGTCCGGGAGACAATGAGCAGTTCTTC
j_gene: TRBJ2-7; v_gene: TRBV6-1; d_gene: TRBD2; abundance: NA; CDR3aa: CASSEAAWAGVYEQYF; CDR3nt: TGTGCCAGCAGTGAAGCGGCGTGGGCGGGAGTCTACGAGCAGTACTTC
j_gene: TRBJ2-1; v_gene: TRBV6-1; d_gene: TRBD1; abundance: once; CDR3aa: CASCRTGNYNEQFF; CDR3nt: TGTGCCAGCTGTAGGACAGGGAACTACAATGAGCAGTTCTTC
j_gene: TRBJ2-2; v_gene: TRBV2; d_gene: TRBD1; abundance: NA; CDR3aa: CASRRTGGFGELFF; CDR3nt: TGTGCCAGCAGAAGGACAGGGGGTTTTGGGGAGCTGTTTTTT
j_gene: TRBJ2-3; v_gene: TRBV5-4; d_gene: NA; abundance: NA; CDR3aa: CASSLYTDTQYF; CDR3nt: TGTGCCAGCAGCTTATACACAGATACGCAGTATTTT
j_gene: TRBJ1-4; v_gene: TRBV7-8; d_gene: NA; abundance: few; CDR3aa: CASSLGSGANEKLFF; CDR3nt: TGTGCCAGCAGCTTAGGATCGGGGGCTAATGAAAAACTGTTTTTT
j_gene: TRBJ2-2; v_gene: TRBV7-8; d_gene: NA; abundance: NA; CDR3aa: CASSLQGRNTGELFF; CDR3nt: TGTGCCAGCAGCTTACAGGGGCGGAACACCGGGGAGCTGTTTTTT
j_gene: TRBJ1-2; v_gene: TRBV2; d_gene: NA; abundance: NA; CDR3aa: CASSEDFYWADTNYGYTF; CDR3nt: TGTGCCAGCAGTGAAGACTTCTATTGGGCTGATACTAACTATGGCTACACCTTC
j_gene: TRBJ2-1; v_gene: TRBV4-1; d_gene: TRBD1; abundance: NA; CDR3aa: CASSLDLGTGFYNEQFF; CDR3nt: TGCGCCAGCAGCCTAGACCTCGGGACAGGGTTTTACAATGAGCAGTTCTTC
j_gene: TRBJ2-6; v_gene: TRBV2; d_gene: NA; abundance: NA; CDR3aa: CASSWSGANVLTF; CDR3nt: TGTGCCAGCAGCTGGTCTGGGGCCAACGTCCTGACTTTC
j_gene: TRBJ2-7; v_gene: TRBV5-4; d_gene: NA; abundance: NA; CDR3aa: CASSLPGLTVYEQYF; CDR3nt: TGTGCCAGCAGCTTGCCGGGCCTTACCGTCTACGAGCAGTACTTC
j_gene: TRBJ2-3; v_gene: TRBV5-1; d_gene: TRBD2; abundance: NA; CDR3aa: CASSRTSGNSPEYF; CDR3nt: TGCGCCAGCAGTCGGACTAGCGGGAACTCGCCAGAGTATTTT
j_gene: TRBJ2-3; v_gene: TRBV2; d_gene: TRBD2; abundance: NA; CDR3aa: CASSEELAGITDTQYF; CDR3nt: TGTGCCAGCAGTGAAGAGCTAGCGGGGATCACAGATACGCAGTATTTT
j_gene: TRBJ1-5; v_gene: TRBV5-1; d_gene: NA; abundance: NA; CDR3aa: CASSPGTDNQPQHF; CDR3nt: TGCGCCAGCAGCCCAGGGACTGACAATCAGCCCCAGCATTTT
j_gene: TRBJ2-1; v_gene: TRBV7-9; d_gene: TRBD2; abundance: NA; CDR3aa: CASSRTSGLEQFF; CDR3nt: TGTGCCAGCAGCAGGACTAGCGGCTTGGAGCAGTTCTTC
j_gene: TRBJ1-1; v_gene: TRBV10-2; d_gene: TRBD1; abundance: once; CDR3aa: CASSTGNSGVNTEAFF; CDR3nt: TGCGCCAGCTCGACAGGGAACAGCGGCGTAAACACTGAAGCTTTCTTT
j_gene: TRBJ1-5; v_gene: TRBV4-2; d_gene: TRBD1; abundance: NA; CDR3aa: CASSPDRDQPQHF; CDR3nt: TGTGCCAGCAGCCCCGACAGGGACCAGCCCCAGCATTTT
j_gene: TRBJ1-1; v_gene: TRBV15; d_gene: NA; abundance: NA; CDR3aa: CATSRDLGRGEAFF; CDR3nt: TGTGCCACCAGCAGAGATCTGGGGCGAGGGGAAGCTTTCTTT
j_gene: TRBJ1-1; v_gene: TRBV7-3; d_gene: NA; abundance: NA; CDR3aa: CASSVQGATEAFF; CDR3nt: TGTGCCAGCAGCGTACAGGGTGCCACTGAAGCTTTCTTT
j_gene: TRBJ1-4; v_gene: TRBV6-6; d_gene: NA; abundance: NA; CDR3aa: CASSYGLSEKLFF; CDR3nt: TGTGCCAGCAGTTACGGACTTTCTGAAAAACTGTTTTTT
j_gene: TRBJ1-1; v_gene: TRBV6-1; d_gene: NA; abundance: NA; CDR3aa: CASRPGQRNTEAFF; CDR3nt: TGTGCCAGCAGACCGGGACAAAGGAACACTGAAGCTTTCTTT
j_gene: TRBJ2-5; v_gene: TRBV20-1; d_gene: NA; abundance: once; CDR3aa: CSATREETQYF; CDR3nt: TGCAGTGCTACCAGGGAAGAGACCCAGTACTTC
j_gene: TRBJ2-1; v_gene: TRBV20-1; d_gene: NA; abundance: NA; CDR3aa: CSATKRNEQFF; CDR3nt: TGCAGTGCGACGAAGCGTAATGAGCAGTTCTTC
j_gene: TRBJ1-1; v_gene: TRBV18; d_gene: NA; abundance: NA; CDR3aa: CASSPGLNTEAFF; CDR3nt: TGTGCCAGCTCACCCGGGTTGAACACTGAAGCTTTCTTT
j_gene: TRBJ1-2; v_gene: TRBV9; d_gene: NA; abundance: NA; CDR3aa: CASSIRDTDYTF; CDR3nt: TGTGCCAGCAGCATTCGGGACACCGACTACACCTTC
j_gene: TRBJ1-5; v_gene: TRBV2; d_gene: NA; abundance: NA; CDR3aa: CASSDQGLGNQPQHF; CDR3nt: TGTGCCAGCAGTGACCAGGGACTGGGGAATCAGCCCCAGCATTTT